A selection of T cell receptor beta chains follows, all from one sample in a study of T cells after posttransplantation cyclophosphamide. Libraries were prepared by immunoSEQ multiplex PCR; TCRdb keeps only in-frame clonotypes and omits some of them. This sample has about 36,000 clones, each found more than once. What was sequenced was PBMCs. Receptors originate from a girl aged 10-17 years in good health, CMV-negative, and a related stem cell transplant donor. Each CDR3 is given with its conserved first and last residue. A D gene is named only where the DNA matches it firmly. Size values are once, few and many counts, or a class for expanded clones, and some rows have none.

CDR3nt	CDR3aa	v_gene	j_gene	d_gene	abundance
TGCGCCAGCAGCTTGGGGGGGGGAGCAAGAATGAACACTGAAGCTTTCTTT	CASSLGGGARMNTEAFF	TRBV5-1	TRBJ1-1	NA	NA
TGTGCCAGCAGCCCCGGACAGAGGGCGTACGAGCAGTACTTC	CASSPGQRAYEQYF	TRBV5-4	TRBJ2-7	NA	many
TGTGCCAGCAGCTTGGGGGGGAGAATGTACGAGCAGTACTTC	CASSLGGRMYEQYF	TRBV13	TRBJ2-7	TRBD2	many
TGTGCCAGCAGCGTGGGACAGGTGAACACTGAAGCTTTCTTT	CASSVGQVNTEAFF	TRBV7-9	TRBJ1-1	TRBD1	NA
TGTGCCAGCAGCTCGACAGAGTTCTATGGCTACACCTTC	CASSSTEFYGYTF	TRBV14	TRBJ1-2	NA	many
TGTGCCAGCAGCGACCGGGGGAGGGAGCAGTACTTC	CASSDRGREQYF	TRBV5-4	TRBJ2-7	NA	few
TGTGCCAGCAGCCAACCAGAAAGTTATTACACTGAAGCTTTCTTT	CASSQPESYYTEAFF	TRBV4-2	TRBJ1-1	NA	many
TGCGCCAGCACGTCCGGGACAGGGGGTCTTGCCTACAATGAGCAGTTCTTC	CASTSGTGGLAYNEQFF	TRBV4-1	TRBJ2-1	TRBD1	NA
TGCGCCAGCAGCCAAGAAAAGCTAGCAGTGGGCGAGCAGTACTTC	CASSQEKLAVGEQYF	TRBV4-1	TRBJ2-7	NA	many
TGTGCCAGCAGCTTGCAGACGCAGGGACTCTACGAGCAGTACTTC	CASSLQTQGLYEQYF	TRBV5-4	TRBJ2-7	NA	NA
TGTGCCAGCAGTTTAAGGCCGGGTGAAGCTTTCTTT	CASSLRPGEAFF	TRBV28	TRBJ1-1	NA	many